Described below is a single TCR beta chain sequence and its context. The data stem from a study of CD8 T cells in Susac syndrome. With random hexamers, reverse transcription was performed on about 0.45 to 1 ug of RNA. TCR beta CDR3 was amplified by immunoSEQ multiplex PCR. This amplification extended across 54 Vbeta and 13 Jbeta segments. MiXCR, run by TCRdb on the immunoSEQ multiplex PCR reads, gives a single entry per CDR3 protein. This table holds 190,000 or so distinct CDR3 sequences, more than 90% found once. This CDR3 contains 15 residues. V lost 1 base, J lost 4 bases, and 3 bases stayed unmatched. In germline, CDR1 is SGHRS, CDR2 YFSETQ. The study sequenced TCR beta in blood CD8+ and CD4+ T cells. The authors negatively isolated CD8+ and CD4+ T cells and FACS-enriched TEMRA cells.

The chain is built from TRBV5-1 and TRBJ2-3, with TRBD2 matching 10 bases. The clonotype comes from a human donor with multiple sclerosis. Sequenced input: CD4+ T cells from PBMCs. CDR3 in amino acids: CASSLPLAGSDTQYF. CDR3 nucleotides: TGCGCCAGCAGCTTGCCACTAGCGGGGTCAGATACGCAGTATTTT.